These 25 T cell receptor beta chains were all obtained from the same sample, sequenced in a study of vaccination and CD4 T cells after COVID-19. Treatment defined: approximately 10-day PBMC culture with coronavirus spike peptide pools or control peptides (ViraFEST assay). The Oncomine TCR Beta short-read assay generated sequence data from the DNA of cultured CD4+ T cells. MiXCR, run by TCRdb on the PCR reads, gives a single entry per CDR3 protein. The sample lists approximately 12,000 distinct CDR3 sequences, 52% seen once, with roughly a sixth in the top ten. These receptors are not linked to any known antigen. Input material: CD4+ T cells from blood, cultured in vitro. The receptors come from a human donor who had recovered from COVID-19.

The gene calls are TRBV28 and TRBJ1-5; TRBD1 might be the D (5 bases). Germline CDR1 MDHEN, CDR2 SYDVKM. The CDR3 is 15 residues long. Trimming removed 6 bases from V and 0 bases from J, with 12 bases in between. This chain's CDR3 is CASRPTVLSNQPQHF. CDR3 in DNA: TGTGCCAGCAGACCGACAGTACTTAGCAATCAGCCCCAGCATTTT.

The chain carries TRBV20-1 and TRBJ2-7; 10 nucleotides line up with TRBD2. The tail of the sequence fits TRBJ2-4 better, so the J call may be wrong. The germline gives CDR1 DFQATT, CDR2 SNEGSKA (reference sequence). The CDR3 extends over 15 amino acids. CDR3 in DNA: TGCAGTGCTAATCCCGGAGGGAGCGGGAGGGCCATTCAGTACTTC. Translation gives CSANPGGSGRAIQYF.

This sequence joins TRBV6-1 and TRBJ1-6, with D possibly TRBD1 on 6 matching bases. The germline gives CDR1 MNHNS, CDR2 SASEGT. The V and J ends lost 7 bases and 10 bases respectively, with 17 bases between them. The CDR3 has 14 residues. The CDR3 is CASKWTARGSPLHF. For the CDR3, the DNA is TGTGCCAGCAAGTGGACAGCGAGGGGATCACCCCTCCACTTT.

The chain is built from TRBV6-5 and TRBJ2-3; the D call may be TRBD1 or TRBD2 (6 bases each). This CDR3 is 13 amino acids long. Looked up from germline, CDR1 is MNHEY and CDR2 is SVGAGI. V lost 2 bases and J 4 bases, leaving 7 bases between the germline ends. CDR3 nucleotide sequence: TGTGCCAGCAGTTACGGGGGGCCAGATACGCAGTATTTT. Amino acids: CASSYGGPDTQYF.

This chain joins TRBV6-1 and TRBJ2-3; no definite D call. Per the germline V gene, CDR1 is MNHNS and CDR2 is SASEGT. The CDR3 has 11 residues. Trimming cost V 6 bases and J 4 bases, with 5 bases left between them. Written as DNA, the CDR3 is TGTGCCAGCAGGAGGTCAGATACGCAGTATTTT. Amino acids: CASRRSDTQYF.

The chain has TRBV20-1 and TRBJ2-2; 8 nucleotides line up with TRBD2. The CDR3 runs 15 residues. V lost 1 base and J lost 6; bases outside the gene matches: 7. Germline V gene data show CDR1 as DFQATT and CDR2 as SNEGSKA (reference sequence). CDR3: CSARVKREFAGELFF. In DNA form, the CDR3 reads TGCAGTGCTAGAGTCAAGCGGGAGTTCGCCGGGGAGCTGTTTTTT.

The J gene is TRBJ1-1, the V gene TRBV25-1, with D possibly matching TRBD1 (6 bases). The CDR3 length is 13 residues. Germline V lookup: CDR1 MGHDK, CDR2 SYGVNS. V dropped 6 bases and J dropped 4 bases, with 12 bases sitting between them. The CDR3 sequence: CASRGTGRTEAFF. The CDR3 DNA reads TGTGCCAGCAGGGGAACAGGGCGCACTGAAGCTTTCTTT.

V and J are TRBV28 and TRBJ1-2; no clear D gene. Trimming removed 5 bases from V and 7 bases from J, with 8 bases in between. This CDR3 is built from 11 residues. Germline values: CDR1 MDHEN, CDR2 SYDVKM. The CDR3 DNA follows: TGTGCCAGCAGTGGGGAAGGTGGCTACACCTTC. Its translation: CASSGEGGYTF.

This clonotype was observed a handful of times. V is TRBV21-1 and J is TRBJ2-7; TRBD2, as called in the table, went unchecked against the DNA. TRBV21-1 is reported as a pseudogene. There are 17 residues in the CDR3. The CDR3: CASSKAPLLAGVVEQYF. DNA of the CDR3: TGTGCCAGCAGCAAAGCTCCTCTACTAGCGGGAGTTGTAGAGCAGTACTTC.

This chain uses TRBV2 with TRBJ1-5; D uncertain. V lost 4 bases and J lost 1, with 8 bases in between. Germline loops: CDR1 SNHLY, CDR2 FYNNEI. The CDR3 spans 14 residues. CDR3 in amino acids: CASSVLRSNQPQHF. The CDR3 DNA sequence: TGTGCCAGCAGTGTACTTCGGAGCAATCAGCCCCAGCATTTT.

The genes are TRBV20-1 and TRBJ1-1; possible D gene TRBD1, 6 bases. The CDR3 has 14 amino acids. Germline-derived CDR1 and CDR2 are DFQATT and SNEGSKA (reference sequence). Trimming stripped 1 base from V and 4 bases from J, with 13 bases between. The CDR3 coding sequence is TGCAGTGCTAGAGGACAGGCCAAAGGCACTGAAGCTTTCTTT. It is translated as CSARGQAKGTEAFF.

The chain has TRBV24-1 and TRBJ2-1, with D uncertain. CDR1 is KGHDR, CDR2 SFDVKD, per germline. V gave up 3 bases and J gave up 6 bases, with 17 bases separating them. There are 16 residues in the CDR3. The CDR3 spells CATSDRPTYSPNEQFF. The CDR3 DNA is TGTGCCACCAGTGATCGCCCTACCTATTCTCCCAATGAGCAGTTCTTC.

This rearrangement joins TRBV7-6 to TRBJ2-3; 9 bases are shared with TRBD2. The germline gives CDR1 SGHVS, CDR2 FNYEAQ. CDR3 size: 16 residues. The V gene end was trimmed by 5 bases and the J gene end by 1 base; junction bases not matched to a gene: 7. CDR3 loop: CASSNPGTSRTDTQYF. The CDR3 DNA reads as TGTGCCAGCAGCAACCCCGGGACTAGCCGCACAGATACGCAGTATTTT.

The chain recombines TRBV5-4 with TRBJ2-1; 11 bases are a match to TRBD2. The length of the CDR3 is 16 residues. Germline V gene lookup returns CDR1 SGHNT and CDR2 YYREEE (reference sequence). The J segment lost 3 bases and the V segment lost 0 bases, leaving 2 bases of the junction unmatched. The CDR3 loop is CASSLGGTSGYNEQFF. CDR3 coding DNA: TGTGCCAGCAGCTTGGGAGGGACTAGCGGCTACAATGAGCAGTTCTTC.

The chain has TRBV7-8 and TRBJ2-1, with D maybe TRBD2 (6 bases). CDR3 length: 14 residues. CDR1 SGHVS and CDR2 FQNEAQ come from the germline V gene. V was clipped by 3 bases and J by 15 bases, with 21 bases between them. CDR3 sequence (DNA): TGTGCCAGCAGCTTGACGCTAGCGCCCGCCTGGCGGTTCTTC. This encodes CASSLTLAPAWRFF.

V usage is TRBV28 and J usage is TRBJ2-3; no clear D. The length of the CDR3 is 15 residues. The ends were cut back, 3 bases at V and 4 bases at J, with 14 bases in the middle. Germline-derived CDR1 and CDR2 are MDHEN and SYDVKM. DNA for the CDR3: TGTGCCAGCAGTTTCGTGGGCGGTCGGGCAGATACGCAGTATTTT. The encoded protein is CASSFVGGRADTQYF.

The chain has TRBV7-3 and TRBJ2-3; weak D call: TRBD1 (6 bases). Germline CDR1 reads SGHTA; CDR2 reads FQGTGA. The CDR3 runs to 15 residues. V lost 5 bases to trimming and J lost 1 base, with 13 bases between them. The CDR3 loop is CASSQQGLGTDTQYF. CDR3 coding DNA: TGTGCCAGCAGCCAACAGGGCCTGGGCACAGATACGCAGTATTTT.

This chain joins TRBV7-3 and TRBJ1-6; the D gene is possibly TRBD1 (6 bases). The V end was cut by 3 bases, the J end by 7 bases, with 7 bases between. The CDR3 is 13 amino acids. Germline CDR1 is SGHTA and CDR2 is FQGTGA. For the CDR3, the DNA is TGTGCCAGCAGCTTTACAGGGAATTCACCCCTCCACTTT. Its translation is CASSFTGNSPLHF.

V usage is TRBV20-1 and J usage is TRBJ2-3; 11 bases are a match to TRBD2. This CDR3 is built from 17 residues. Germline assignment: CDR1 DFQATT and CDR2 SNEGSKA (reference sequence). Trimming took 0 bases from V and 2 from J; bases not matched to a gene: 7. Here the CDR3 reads CSARDPGTSGHTDTQYF. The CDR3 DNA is TGCAGTGCTAGAGATCCCGGGACTAGCGGACACACAGATACGCAGTATTTT.

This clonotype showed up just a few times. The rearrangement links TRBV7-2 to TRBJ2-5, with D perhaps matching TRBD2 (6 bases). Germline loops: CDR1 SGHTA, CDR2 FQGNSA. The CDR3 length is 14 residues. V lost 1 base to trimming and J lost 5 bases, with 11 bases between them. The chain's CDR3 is CASSLGASVETQYF. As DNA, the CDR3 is TGTGCCAGCAGCTTAGGGGCTAGCGTTGAGACCCAGTACTTC.

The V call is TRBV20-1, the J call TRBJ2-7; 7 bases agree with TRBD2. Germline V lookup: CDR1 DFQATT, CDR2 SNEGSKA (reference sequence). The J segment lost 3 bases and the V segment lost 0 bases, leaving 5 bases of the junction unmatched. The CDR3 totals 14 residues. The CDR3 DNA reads TGCAGTGCTAGAGACGGGGGGACTCACTACGAGCAGTACTTC. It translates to CSARDGGTHYEQYF.

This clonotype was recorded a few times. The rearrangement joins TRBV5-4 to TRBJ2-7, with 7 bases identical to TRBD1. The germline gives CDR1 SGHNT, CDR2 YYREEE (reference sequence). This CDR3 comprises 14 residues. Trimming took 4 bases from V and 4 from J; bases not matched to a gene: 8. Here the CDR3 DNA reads TGTGCCAGCAGCCGGGACAGCGGACTGTACGAGCAGTACTTC. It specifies CASSRDSGLYEQYF.

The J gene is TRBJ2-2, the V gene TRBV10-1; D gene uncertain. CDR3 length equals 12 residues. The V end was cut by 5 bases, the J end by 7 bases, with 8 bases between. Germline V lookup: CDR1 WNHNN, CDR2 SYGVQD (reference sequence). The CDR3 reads CASSRRVGELFF. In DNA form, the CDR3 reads TGCGCCAGCAGTCGTCGGGTCGGGGAGCTGTTTTTT.

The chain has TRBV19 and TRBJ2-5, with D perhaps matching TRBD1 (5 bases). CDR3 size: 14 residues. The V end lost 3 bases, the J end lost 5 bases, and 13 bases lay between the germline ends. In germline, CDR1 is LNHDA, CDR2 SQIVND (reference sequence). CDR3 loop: CASSIQGGSETQYF. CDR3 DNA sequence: TGTGCCAGTAGTATCCAGGGTGGGTCTGAGACCCAGTACTTC.

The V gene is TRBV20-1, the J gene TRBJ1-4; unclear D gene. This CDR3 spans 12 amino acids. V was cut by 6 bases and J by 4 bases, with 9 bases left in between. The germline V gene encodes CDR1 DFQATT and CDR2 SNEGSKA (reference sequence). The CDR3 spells CSAGRNNEKLFF. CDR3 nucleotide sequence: TGCAGTGCCGGACGGAATAATGAAAAACTGTTTTTT.